Following are 29 T cell receptor beta chains from one sample sequenced in a study of a mutant IDH1 vaccine in newly diagnosed glioma. Antigens for these TCRs are unknown. Only in-frame clones appear in the TCRdb table, and some are missing; sequencing was by immunoSEQ multiplex PCR. The sample records tens of thousands of clones, 70% to 85% being singletons. Time point defined: week 5, during vaccination. The investigators gave 300 ug of mutant IDH1 20-mer peptide in each vaccine dose, together with topical imiquimod. Sequencing used PBMCs, obtained from a glioma patient whose treatment included an IDH1 peptide vaccine. The source of these receptors is a woman in her late teens or twenties with glioma. Some clones in this sample may be carry-over from other donors' samples.

This chain connects TRBV5-1 to TRBJ2-2; D may be TRBD1 (6 bases). In germline, CDR1 is SGHRS, CDR2 YFSETQ. The CDR3 has 16 residues. The germline V and J ends were trimmed by 0 bases and 4 bases, with 13 bases remaining between them. The chain's CDR3 is CASSLGAGALTGELFF. Here the CDR3 DNA reads TGCGCCAGCAGCTTGGGGGCAGGGGCCCTCACCGGGGAGCTGTTTTTT.

J is TRBJ2-7 and V is TRBV6-4; 7 positions match TRBD1. The CDR3 has 14 residues. CDR1 is MRHNA and CDR2 is SNTAGT in the germline V gene. V shed 7 bases, J shed 2 bases, and the junction held 8 bases outside the gene matches. The CDR3 sequence is CASKSPGQTYEQYF. As DNA, the CDR3 is TGTGCCAGCAAATCCCCGGGACAGACCTACGAGCAGTACTTC.

V is TRBV18 and J is TRBJ2-5; 14 positions agree with TRBD2. V lost 3 bases, J lost 4 bases, and 7 bases stayed unmatched. The germline CDR1 and CDR2 sequences are KGHSH and LQKENI. The CDR3 has 17 amino acids. This CDR3 reads CASSPGTSGGLGETQYF. The CDR3 nucleotides read TGTGCCAGCTCACCCGGGACTAGCGGGGGCCTGGGAGAGACCCAGTACTTC.

This clone was counted between two and nine times. The V call is TRBV30, the J call TRBJ1-6, with D possibly matching TRBD1 (6 bases). The V gene's germline CDR1 is GTSNPN and CDR2 SVGIG (reference sequence). The V end lost 5 bases, the J end lost 4 bases, and 12 bases lay between the germline ends. This CDR3 comprises 14 residues. The DNA for the CDR3 is TGTGCCTGGGGTCTACAGGGTTATAATTCACCCCTCCACTTT. Encoded protein: CAWGLQGYNSPLHF.

The chain carries TRBV6-1 and TRBJ1-2, with 8 bases identical to TRBD1. This CDR3 comprises 14 residues. The V gene's germline CDR1 is MNHNS and CDR2 SASEGT. With V trimmed by 8 bases and J by 4 bases, 9 bases remained unmatched. CDR3 coding DNA: TGTGCCAGCCGCCCGGGACAGGCGGCCTATGGCTACACCTTC. Its translation: CASRPGQAAYGYTF.

This clone was found a few times. The rearrangement uses TRBV4-2 and TRBJ1-1; D remains ambiguous. The CDR3 runs 13 residues. Germline values: CDR1 LGHNA, CDR2 YNFKEQ. V was clipped by 2 bases and J by 1 base, with 5 bases between them. This CDR3 reads CASSQPENTEAFF. CDR3 DNA: TGTGCCAGCAGCCAACCAGAGAACACTGAAGCTTTCTTT.

V is TRBV6-5 and J is TRBJ2-2, with TRBD2 matching over 7 bases. CDR1 and CDR2 (germline): MNHEY, SVGAGI. This CDR3 has 16 residues. Trimming removed 4 bases from V and 5 bases from J; junction bases left unmatched: 10. CDR3 in amino acids: CASSSRLAFLTGELFF. CDR3 DNA sequence: TGTGCCAGCAGTTCAAGACTAGCCTTCCTAACCGGGGAGCTGTTTTTT.

The rearrangement uses TRBV19 and TRBJ2-7; TRBD1 might be the D (6 bases). V was clipped by 3 bases and J by 5 bases, with 17 bases between them. The germline gives CDR1 LNHDA, CDR2 SQIVND (reference sequence). The CDR3 is made up of 15 amino acids. CDR3 DNA sequence: TGTGCCAGTAGTATCAGGGGCCCAGGGCTGGACGAGCAGTACTTC. Translating it yields CASSIRGPGLDEQYF.

The chain combines TRBV5-1 with TRBJ2-5; D not resolved. This CDR3 comprises 14 residues. V lost 0 bases and J 5 bases, leaving 11 bases between the germline ends. The germline V gene encodes CDR1 SGHRS and CDR2 YFSETQ. CDR3 in DNA: TGCGCCAGCAGCTTGGACTCAGGTTCGGAGACCCAGTACTTC. This gives the protein CASSLDSGSETQYF.

The chain has TRBV6-5 and TRBJ1-1, with no clear D. Germline assignment: CDR1 MNHEY and CDR2 SVGAGI. The CDR3 extends over 15 amino acids. V was cut by 4 bases and J by 0 bases, with 12 bases left in between. The CDR3 region is CASSSTRHMNTEAFF. The DNA for the CDR3 is TGTGCCAGCAGTTCCACACGCCACATGAACACTGAAGCTTTCTTT.

This chain connects TRBV7-6 to TRBJ2-7, with TRBD2 as a possible D gene (6 bases). Germline V gene sequence: CDR1 SGHVS, CDR2 FNYEAQ. V lost 0 bases and J 0 bases, leaving 12 bases between the germline ends. CDR3 length: 16 amino acids. The DNA for the CDR3 is TGTGCCAGCAGCTTAGCCCGGGACTCGAGCTCCTACGAGCAGTACTTC. This gives the protein CASSLARDSSSYEQYF.

This chain connects TRBV4-1 to TRBJ1-5, with TRBD1 identical over 7 bases. CDR3 size: 16 residues. Losses at the gene ends were 3 bases for V and 0 bases for J; bases not matched to a gene: 5. Germline V gene data show CDR1 as MGHRA and CDR2 as YSYEKL. This CDR3 reads CASSHGTAYSNQPQHF. CDR3 nucleotides: TGCGCCAGCAGCCATGGGACAGCTTATAGCAATCAGCCCCAGCATTTT.

This clone was seen more than once but under ten times. The rearrangement links TRBV4-3 to TRBJ1-4; D is unclear. This CDR3 is 15 amino acids long. V shed 1 base and J shed 6 bases, with 12 bases lying between them. Germline CDR1 reads LGHNA; CDR2 reads YSLEER. This CDR3 is CASSQVAERDEKLFF. CDR3 coding DNA: TGCGCCAGCAGCCAAGTCGCGGAACGGGATGAAAAACTGTTTTTT.

This chain joins TRBV5-4 and TRBJ2-7; weak D call: TRBD1 (6 bases). This CDR3 region has 12 residues. Germline V gene lookup returns CDR1 SGHNT and CDR2 YYREEE (reference sequence). The V and J ends lost 6 bases and 4 bases respectively, with 11 bases between them. Written as DNA, the CDR3 is TGTGCCAGCAACCTACAGGGTTACGAGCAGTACTTC. Protein: CASNLQGYEQYF.

V gene TRBV6-5 combines with J gene TRBJ1-2; possible D gene TRBD1, 5 bases. The CDR3 extends over 14 amino acids. V dropped 8 bases and J dropped 7 bases, with 20 bases sitting between them. The germline CDR1 and CDR2 sequences are MNHEY and SVGAGI. The CDR3 spells CASGLVQGRGGYTF. DNA of the CDR3: TGTGCCAGCGGGCTTGTGCAGGGTCGAGGTGGCTACACCTTC.

This chain links TRBV19 with TRBJ1-1; D possibly corresponds to TRBD1 (5 bases). This CDR3 contains 15 residues. V was trimmed by 2 bases and J by 0 bases, leaving 10 bases between them. Germline lookup yields CDR1 LNHDA and CDR2 SQIVND (reference sequence). CDR3 protein: CASSIQGWMNTEAFF. DNA for the CDR3: TGTGCCAGTAGTATACAGGGCTGGATGAACACTGAAGCTTTCTTT.

This clone was observed a single time. Here the CDR3 reads CSDLLYGYTF. In DNA form, the CDR3 reads TGCAGCGACCTGCTCTATGGCTACACCTTC. The chain combines TRBV29-1 with TRBJ1-2; D remains ambiguous. The V end lost 7 bases, the J end lost 4 bases, and 7 bases lay between the germline ends. This CDR3 has 10 amino acids. The germline CDR1 and CDR2 sequences are SQVTM and ANQGSEA.

The rearrangement links TRBV5-4 to TRBJ2-1; the match to TRBD2 covers 11 bases. Germline V lookup: CDR1 SGHNT, CDR2 YYREEE (reference sequence). The CDR3 loop spans 15 amino acids. V shed 5 bases, J shed 1 base, and the junction held 2 bases outside the gene matches. The CDR3, as DNA: TGTGCCAGCAGTACTAGCGGGAGTTCCTACAATGAGCAGTTCTTC. It is translated as CASSTSGSSYNEQFF.

This rearrangement joins TRBV19 to TRBJ1-6; no reliable D call. CDR3 length equals 15 residues. Trimming cost V 0 bases and J 8 bases, with 11 bases left between them. CDR1 is LNHDA and CDR2 is SQIVND in the germline V gene (reference sequence). The CDR3 sequence: CASSIDLASDSPLHF. In DNA form, the CDR3 reads TGTGCCAGTAGTATAGATCTGGCCAGCGATTCACCCCTCCACTTT.

This chain connects TRBV10-3 to TRBJ1-2, with D perhaps TRBD1 (5 bases). The CDR3 consists of 16 residues. The V gene's germline CDR1 is ENHRY and CDR2 SYGVKD. V shed 1 base and J shed 0 bases, with 12 bases lying between them. The CDR3 sequence: CAISEFSGTANYGYTF. The CDR3 nucleotides read TGTGCCATCAGTGAGTTCTCCGGGACGGCTAACTATGGCTACACCTTC.

This chain connects TRBV13 to TRBJ2-7; 10 positions match TRBD2. Germline V gives CDR1 PRHDT, CDR2 FYEKMQ (reference sequence). V was pared by 5 bases and J by 4 bases, with 11 bases of the junction left unmatched. The CDR3 has 16 amino acids. The CDR3 loop reads CASSPLGSSGRYEQYF. CDR3 nucleotides: TGTGCCAGCAGCCCCCTAGGCTCTAGCGGGAGATACGAGCAGTACTTC.

The genes are TRBV5-6 and TRBJ2-5, with 10 bases identical to TRBD1. CDR1 SGHDT and CDR2 YYEEEE come from the germline V gene. The length of the CDR3 is 16 residues. V lost 2 bases to trimming and J lost 1 base; unmatched junction nucleotides: 5. The CDR3, as DNA: TGTGCCAGCAGCTTAGACAGGGGGCGCTTCCAAGAGACCCAGTACTTC. Amino acid sequence: CASSLDRGRFQETQYF.

J is TRBJ1-1 and V is TRBV5-1; the match to TRBD1 covers 7 bases. The CDR3 runs to 16 residues. The germline V gene has CDR1 SGHRS and CDR2 YFSETQ. The J segment lost 0 bases and the V segment lost 4 bases, leaving 9 bases of the junction unmatched. The CDR3 DNA sequence: TGCGCCAGCAGCGGGACAGCTATTTCAATGAACACTGAAGCTTTCTTT. Its protein product is CASSGTAISMNTEAFF.

The J gene is TRBJ1-2, the V gene TRBV5-4; D perhaps matches TRBD1 (6 bases). Trimming cost V 3 bases and J 4 bases, with 7 bases left between them. CDR1 and CDR2 (germline): SGHNT, YYREEE (reference sequence). CDR3 length: 12 residues. The CDR3 DNA reads as TGTGCCAGCAGCTCGGACAGCTATGGCTACACCTTC. Protein sequence: CASSSDSYGYTF.

Written as DNA, the CDR3 is TGTGCCAGCGTAGTCGGACAGGGCCTATCTGGGGCCAACGTCCTGACTTTC. This codes for CASVVGQGLSGANVLTF. The chain uses TRBV2 and TRBJ2-6, with TRBD1 matching 8 bases. CDR1 is SNHLY and CDR2 is FYNNEI in the germline V gene. The CDR3 covers 17 residues. With 8 bases clipped from V and 1 base from J, the junction kept 10 bases outside the gene matches. Supplemented by reference TRBV2 and TRBJ2-6, the full variable domain reads EPEVTQTPSHQVTQMGQEVILRCVPISNHLYFYWYRQILGQKVEFLVSFYNNEISEKSEIFDDQFSVERPDGSNFTLKIRSTKLEDSAMYFCASVVGQGLSGANVLTFGAGSRLTVL.

The V gene is TRBV18, the J gene TRBJ2-7; D is unclear. Trimming took off 2 bases at V and 4 bases at J, with 9 bases between the two ends. The CDR3 spans 13 residues. Germline assignment: CDR1 KGHSH and CDR2 LQKENI. The chain's CDR3 is CASSPISKYEQYF. The DNA of the CDR3 is TGTGCCAGCTCACCAATTAGTAAGTACGAGCAGTACTTC.

The gene calls are TRBV7-2 and TRBJ2-7; no firm D call. The V end lost 5 bases, the J end lost 3 bases, and 17 bases lay between the germline ends. Germline CDR1 reads SGHTA; CDR2 reads FQGNSA. This CDR3 has 15 amino acids. The CDR3 DNA sequence: TGTGCCAGCAGCCCTGGGCCCAACTCAATCTACGAGCAGTACTTC. It codes for CASSPGPNSIYEQYF.

The gene calls are TRBV9 and TRBJ1-2, with no clear D. The V end lost 1 base, the J end lost 5 bases, and 9 bases lay between the germline ends. The CDR3 contains 13 residues. Germline V gene data show CDR1 as SGDLS and CDR2 as YYNGEE. The CDR3 loop reads CASSVTGDYGYTF. As DNA, the CDR3 is TGTGCCAGCAGCGTAACGGGAGATTATGGCTACACCTTC.

The genes are TRBV30 and TRBJ2-1; 7 positions agree with TRBD2. This CDR3 region has 13 residues. CDR1 is GTSNPN and CDR2 is SVGIG in the germline V gene (reference sequence). V was clipped by 0 bases and J by 7 bases; unmatched bases: 3. The CDR3 DNA reads TGTGCCTGGAGTGTCGGGGGGAAGAATGAGCAGTTCTTC. The encoded protein is CAWSVGGKNEQFF.